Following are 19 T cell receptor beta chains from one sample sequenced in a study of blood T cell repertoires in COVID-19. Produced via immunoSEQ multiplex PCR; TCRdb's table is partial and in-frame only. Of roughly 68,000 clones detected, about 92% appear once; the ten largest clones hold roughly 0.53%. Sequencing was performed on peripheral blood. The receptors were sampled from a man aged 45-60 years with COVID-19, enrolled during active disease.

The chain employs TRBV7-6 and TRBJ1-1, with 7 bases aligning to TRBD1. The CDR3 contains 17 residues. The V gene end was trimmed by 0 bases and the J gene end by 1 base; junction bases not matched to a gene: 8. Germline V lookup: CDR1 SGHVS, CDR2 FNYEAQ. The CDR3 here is CASSLAGGITSNTEAFF. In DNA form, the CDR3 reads TGTGCCAGCAGCTTAGCAGGGGGCATCACCTCGAACACTGAAGCTTTCTTT.

The CDR3 is CASSRTSRSEQYF. The CDR3 DNA follows: TGTGCCAGCAGCCGGACTAGCCGGTCCGAGCAGTACTTC. The chain recombines TRBV3-1 (or the pseudogene TRBV3-2) with TRBJ2-7; 8 bases align to TRBD2. The CDR3 loop spans 13 amino acids. Germline V lookup: CDR1 LGHDT, CDR2 YNNKEL (reference sequence). With 4 bases clipped from V and 6 bases from J, the junction kept 5 bases outside the gene matches.

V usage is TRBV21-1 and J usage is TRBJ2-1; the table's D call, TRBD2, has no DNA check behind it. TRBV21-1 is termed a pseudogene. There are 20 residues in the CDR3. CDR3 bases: TGTGCCAGCAGCAATGGGGGGCGATTAATAGCGGGGAGCTCCTACAATGAGCAGTTCTTC. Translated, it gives CASSNGGRLIAGSSYNEQFF.

This CDR3 is CASSQEWDREARTF. Written as DNA, the CDR3 is TGCGCCAGCAGCCAAGAATGGGACAGGGAGGCGAGAACCTTC. The chain joins TRBV4-1 to TRBJ1-2; 9 bases match TRBD1. The V and J ends lost 0 bases and 14 bases, in that order; junction bases with no gene match: 10. The CDR3 is 14 amino acids. Looked up from germline, CDR1 is MGHRA and CDR2 is YSYEKL.

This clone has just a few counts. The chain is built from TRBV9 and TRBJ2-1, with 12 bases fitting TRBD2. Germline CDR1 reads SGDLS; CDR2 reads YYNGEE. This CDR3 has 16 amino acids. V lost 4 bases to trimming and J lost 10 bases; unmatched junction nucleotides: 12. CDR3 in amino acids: CASSIASGRAYGEQFF. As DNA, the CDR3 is TGTGCCAGCAGCATAGCTAGCGGGAGGGCCTATGGAGAGCAGTTCTTC.

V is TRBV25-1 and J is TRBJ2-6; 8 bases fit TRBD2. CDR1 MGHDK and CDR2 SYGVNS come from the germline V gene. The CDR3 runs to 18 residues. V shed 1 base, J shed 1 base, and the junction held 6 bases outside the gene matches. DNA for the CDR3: TGTGCCAGCAGTGAATGGTCCAGCGGGAGATCTGGGGCCAACGTCCTGACTTTC. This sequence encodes CASSEWSSGRSGANVLTF.

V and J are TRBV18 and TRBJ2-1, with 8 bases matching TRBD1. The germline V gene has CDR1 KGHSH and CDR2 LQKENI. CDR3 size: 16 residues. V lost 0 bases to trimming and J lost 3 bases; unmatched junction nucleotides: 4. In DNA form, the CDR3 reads TGTGCCAGCTCACCACCTGGGACAGGAGACTACAATGAGCAGTTCTTC. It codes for CASSPPGTGDYNEQFF.

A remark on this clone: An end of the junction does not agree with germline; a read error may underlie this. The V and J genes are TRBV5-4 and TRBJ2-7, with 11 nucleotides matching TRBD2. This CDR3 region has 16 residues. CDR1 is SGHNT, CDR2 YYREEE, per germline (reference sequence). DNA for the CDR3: TGTGCCAGCAGTTTGGGGACTAGCGGAGGGAACTACGAGCAGTACTTC. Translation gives CASSLGTSGGNYEQYF. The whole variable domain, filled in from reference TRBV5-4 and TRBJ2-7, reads ETGVTQSPTHLIKTRGQQVTLRCSSQSGHNTVSWYQQALGQGPQFIFQYYREEENGRGNFPPRFSGLQFPNYSSELNVNALELDDSALYLCASSLGTSGGNYEQYFGPGTRLTVT.

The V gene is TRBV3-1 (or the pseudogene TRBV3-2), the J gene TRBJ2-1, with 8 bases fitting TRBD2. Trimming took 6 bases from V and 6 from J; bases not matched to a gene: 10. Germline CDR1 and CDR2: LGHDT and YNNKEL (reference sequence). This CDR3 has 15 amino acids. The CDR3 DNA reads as TGTGCCAGCAGAAAAAGGGGAGCGGGAGTCAATGAGCAGTTCTTC. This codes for CASRKRGAGVNEQFF.

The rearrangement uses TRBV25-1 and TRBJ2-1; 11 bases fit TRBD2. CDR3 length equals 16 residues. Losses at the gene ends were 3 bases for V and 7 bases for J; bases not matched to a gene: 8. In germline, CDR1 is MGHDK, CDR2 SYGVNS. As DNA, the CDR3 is TGTGCCAGCAGTGATCGTACTAGCGGGAGAAGGAATGAGCAGTTCTTC. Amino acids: CASSDRTSGRRNEQFF.

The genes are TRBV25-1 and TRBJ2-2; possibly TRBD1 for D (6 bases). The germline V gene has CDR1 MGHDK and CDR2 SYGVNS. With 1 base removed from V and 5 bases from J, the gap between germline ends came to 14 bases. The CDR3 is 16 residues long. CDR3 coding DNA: TGTGCCAGCAGTGAATTTGGCAGGGGTGAAACCGGGGAGCTGTTTTTT. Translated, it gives CASSEFGRGETGELFF.

This chain's CDR3 is CASSLPPQGLGHSEQFF. The CDR3 DNA is TGTGCCAGCAGTTTACCCCCACAGGGTCTAGGACATTCGGAGCAGTTCTTC. The V gene is TRBV28, the J gene TRBJ2-1; a weak D match, TRBD1 (6 bases). Looked up from germline, CDR1 is MDHEN and CDR2 is SYDVKM. The V and J ends lost 2 bases and 10 bases respectively, with 24 bases between them. The CDR3 loop spans 17 amino acids.

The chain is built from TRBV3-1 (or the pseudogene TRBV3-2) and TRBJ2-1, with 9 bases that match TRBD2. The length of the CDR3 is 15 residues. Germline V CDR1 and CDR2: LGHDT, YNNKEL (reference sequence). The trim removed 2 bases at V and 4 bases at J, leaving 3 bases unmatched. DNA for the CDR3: TGTGCCAGCAGCCAACAGACTAGCGGATACAATGAGCAGTTCTTC. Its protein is CASSQQTSGYNEQFF.

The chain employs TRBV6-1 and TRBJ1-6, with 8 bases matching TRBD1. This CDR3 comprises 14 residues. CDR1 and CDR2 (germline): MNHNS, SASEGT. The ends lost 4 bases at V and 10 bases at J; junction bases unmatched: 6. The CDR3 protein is CASSGATGESPLHF. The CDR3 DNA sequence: TGTGCCAGCAGTGGAGCGACAGGGGAGTCACCCCTCCACTTT.

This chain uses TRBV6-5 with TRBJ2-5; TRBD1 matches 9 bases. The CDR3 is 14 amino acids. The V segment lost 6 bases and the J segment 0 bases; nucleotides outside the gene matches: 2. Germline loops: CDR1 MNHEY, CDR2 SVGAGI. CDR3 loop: CASRDRGYQETQYF. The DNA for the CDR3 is TGTGCCAGCAGGGACAGGGGATACCAAGAGACCCAGTACTTC.

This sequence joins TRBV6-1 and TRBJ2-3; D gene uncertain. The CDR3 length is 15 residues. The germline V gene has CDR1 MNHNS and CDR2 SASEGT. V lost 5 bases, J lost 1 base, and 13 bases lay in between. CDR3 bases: TGTGCCAGCAGTCCCGCGAGGCCGGGCACAGATACGCAGTATTTT. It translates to CASSPARPGTDTQYF.

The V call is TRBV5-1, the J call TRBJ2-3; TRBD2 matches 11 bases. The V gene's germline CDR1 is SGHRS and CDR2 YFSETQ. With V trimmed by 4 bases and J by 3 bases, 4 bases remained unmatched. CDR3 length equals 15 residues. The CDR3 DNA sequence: TGCGCCAGCAGCGATTCTAGCGGGGGGACAGATACGCAGTATTTT. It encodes CASSDSSGGTDTQYF.

The CDR3 here is CASSIGTEEQYF. The CDR3 DNA follows: TGTGCCAGTAGTATAGGAACTGAGGAGCAGTACTTC. The chain recombines TRBV19 with TRBJ2-7; D gene ambiguous. There are 12 residues in the CDR3. Trimming pared 1 base from V and 7 bases from J, leaving 8 bases between. CDR1 and CDR2 from the germline V gene are LNHDA and SQIVND (reference sequence).

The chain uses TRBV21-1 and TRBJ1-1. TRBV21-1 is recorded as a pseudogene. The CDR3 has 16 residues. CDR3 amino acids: CASSKGVYGSRTEAFF. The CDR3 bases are TGTGCCAGCAGCAAAGGGGTTTACGGGTCACGGACTGAAGCTTTCTTT.